This record looks at one T cell receptor (beta chain) sequence and its context. The sample originates from a study of blood T cell repertoires in COVID-19. Study-level information: Acute and convalescent COVID-19 samples came from the United States, Italy and Spain. T cells, B-cell-depleted T cells, or PBMCs supplied cDNA or gDNA.

Original methodology: Amplification with reference gene primers provided the estimates of nucleated cell counts. TCRdb's table, derived via immunoSEQ multiplex PCR, lists solely in-frame clones and lacks some. That table furnishes V, J and clone size, whereas the DNA furnished D and trimming. The table includes 300,000 to 450,000 clones, about 90% detected once. V was cut by 0 bases and J by 3 bases, with 15 bases left in between. The CDR3 sequence is 17 residues long. The germline V gene has CDR1 LGHDT and CDR2 YNNKEL (reference sequence). The source material was peripheral blood. The V and J genes are TRBV3-1 (or the pseudogene TRBV3-2) and TRBJ1-5; D gene unclear. The TCR sequence derives from a woman aged 60-75 years with COVID-19, enrolled during active disease. The CDR3 region has the DNA TGTGCCAGCAGCCAAGACGCCCTCGGGTGGAACAATCAGCCCCAGCATTTT. It yields the protein CASSQDALGWNNQPQHF.